The clone carrying this TCR beta chain was seen many times. The antigen is unknown. This record belongs to a study of T cell repertoires in cytomegalovirus infection. Across the study: Use of recently identified HLA-C-restricted and well-studied HLA-B-restricted CMV epitopes was part of the study. CMV infection and matching HLA type were both indicated by public TCR beta signatures.

TCRdb passed the reads through MiXCR, listing each CDR3 protein once. The table lists about 130,000 distinct CDR3 sequences, more than 30% of them singletons. Points from the study as a whole: In two of eight donors, the top clonotype was HLA-C-restricted CMV-specific. The cumulative frequency of public TCR beta families identified carriers of CMV plus the relevant HLA.

The CDR3 has 15 amino acids. V lost 4 bases and J 2 bases, leaving 12 bases between the germline ends. The germline V gene has CDR1 LNHNV and CDR2 YYDKDF (reference sequence). The sequence was collected from a human donor in good health (CMV status not recorded). Some clones in this sample may be carry-over from other donors' samples. The starting material was CD8+ T cells from cultured PBMCs, obtained from culture after CMV antigen stimulation. The chain recombines TRBV15 with TRBJ2-1; tentative D call: TRBD2 (5 bases). The CDR3: CATSKNSDPYNEQFF. CDR3 coding DNA: TGTGCCACCAGCAAAAATAGCGACCCCTACAATGAGCAGTTCTTC.